This T cell receptor (beta chain) was documented in a study of blood T cell repertoires in COVID-19. The overall study: Some COVID-19 samples were acute and others convalescent; all came from the United States, Italy and Spain.

Here immunoSEQ multiplex PCR was the method, and the copy in TCRdb shows in-frame clones only, minus some. The data contain about 68,000 clones, roughly 92% of them singletons. Followed over time, Seattle patients had been enrolled while infection was active. This clone was seen only once. Trimming at V came to 7 bases and at J to 7 bases, leaving 8 bases not matched to a gene. CDR1 and CDR2 (germline): SQVTM, ANQGSEA. The CDR3 is made up of 13 amino acids. This clonotype was obtained from a man between 50 and 59 years old with COVID-19, enrolled during active disease. The chain carries TRBV29-1 and TRBJ1-5, with 9 bases aligning to TRBD1. Sequences were obtained from peripheral blood. DNA for the CDR3: TGCAGCGCCTTGACAGGGGGGCAACAGCCCCAGCATTTT. This sequence encodes CSALTGGQQPQHF.